These 27 T cell receptor beta chains were sequenced from one sample in a study of early T cells in non-severe SARS-CoV-2 infection. Each CDR3 protein gets one entry after TCRdb re-called the 5' RACE reads with MiXCR. Seen here are some 70,000 distinct CDR3 sequences, 9.1% observed once, and the top ten hold around 3.5%. The sequenced material came from whole blood. Receptor source: an adult who was a healthcare worker with PCR-confirmed SARS-CoV-2 infection or an uninfected control (not recorded which).

This clonotype was seen at least ten times. The V call is TRBV20-1, the J call TRBJ1-1, with D unclear. The CDR3 has 10 residues. Germline V lookup: CDR1 DFQATT, CDR2 SNEGSKA (reference sequence). V lost 4 bases, J lost 1 base, and 1 base lay in between. CDR3 DNA sequence: TGCAGTGCTAAGAACACTGAAGCTTTCTTT. Amino acid sequence: CSAKNTEAFF.

This clonotype was detected only a few times. This CDR3 reads CASSFLGGAAVSYEQYF. The CDR3 coding sequence is TGTGCCAGCAGTTTCCTCGGCGGGGCAGCGGTCTCCTACGAGCAGTACTTC. The chain links TRBV28 to TRBJ2-7; D is perhaps TRBD2 (6 bases). The germline V gene encodes CDR1 MDHEN and CDR2 SYDVKM. V was cut by 3 bases and J by 0 bases, with 18 bases left in between. This CDR3 has 17 amino acids.

This clonotype was counted only a few times. This may stem from a read error, because a much larger clone lies one nucleotide away. The chain couples TRBV9 to TRBJ2-1; D may correspond to TRBD1 or TRBD2 (5 bases each). The CDR3 sequence is 11 residues long. CDR1 and CDR2 (germline): SGDLS, YYNGEE. With 4 bases removed from V and 8 bases from J, the gap between germline ends came to 7 bases. CDR3 coding DNA: TGTGCCAGCAGCCGAGGGGATGAGCAGTTCTTC. This gives the protein CASSRGDEQFF.

V usage is TRBV12-3 or TRBV12-4 and J usage is TRBJ1-2; D gene uncertain. The V and J ends lost 5 bases and 8 bases respectively, with 12 bases between them. The CDR3 has 12 amino acids. The CDR3 sequence is CASSQYSKGYTF. The DNA of the CDR3 is TGTGCCAGCAGTCAGTACAGCAAGGGCTACACCTTC.

V gene TRBV6-1 combines with J gene TRBJ2-2, with unresolved D. The CDR3 runs 15 residues. Deletions cut 1 base from V and 4 bases from J, with 10 bases between. Germline lookup yields CDR1 MNHNS and CDR2 SASEGT. CDR3 nucleotides: TGTGCCAGCAGTGAAGGTTACTACGCCACCGGGGAGCTGTTTTTT. Its protein product is CASSEGYYATGELFF.

This clonotype is medium-sized (0.01 to 0.1%). The chain uses TRBV20-1 and TRBJ2-1; D is uncertain. The CDR3 totals 12 residues. CDR1 is DFQATT and CDR2 is SNEGSKA in the germline V gene (reference sequence). Trimming stripped 2 bases from V and 4 bases from J, with 6 bases between. The CDR3 DNA follows: TGCAGTGCTAGACCCTCTTACAATGAGCAGTTCTTC. It specifies CSARPSYNEQFF.

The table lists this clonotype with many counts. The chain couples TRBV7-2 to TRBJ2-3; D is unclear. V shed 1 base and J shed 0 bases, with 5 bases lying between them. This CDR3 region has 14 residues. Per the germline V gene, CDR1 is SGHTA and CDR2 is FQGNSA. The CDR3 reads CASSLGVSTDTQYF. DNA for the CDR3: TGTGCCAGCAGCTTAGGAGTTAGCACAGATACGCAGTATTTT.

This chain joins TRBV20-1 and TRBJ2-1; tentatively, D is TRBD1 (5 bases). In germline, CDR1 is DFQATT, CDR2 SNEGSKA (reference sequence). The CDR3 is made up of 14 amino acids. Trimming cost V 3 bases and J 3 bases, with 12 bases left between them. The CDR3 loop is CSARGQGSYNEQFF. CDR3 sequence (DNA): TGCAGTGCTAGGGGGCAGGGAAGCTACAATGAGCAGTTCTTC.

This clonotype was recorded at least ten times. This chain uses TRBV7-6 with TRBJ1-3; tentative D call: TRBD1 (6 bases). Germline V gene data show CDR1 as SGHVS and CDR2 as FNYEAQ. This CDR3 spans 13 amino acids. The ends were cut back, 1 base at V and 7 bases at J, with 8 bases in the middle. The CDR3, as DNA: TGTGCCAGCAGCTTAGGACAGGACAACACCATATATTTT. This sequence encodes CASSLGQDNTIYF.

The sample holds many counts of this clonotype. The chain couples TRBV29-1 to TRBJ2-1; 11 bases line up with TRBD2. The CDR3 is 12 amino acids. Germline V CDR1 and CDR2: SQVTM, ANQGSEA. V trimming: 5 bases; J trimming: 13 bases; junction bases outside the gene matches: 7. The CDR3 is CSVPSLAGGQFF. DNA for the CDR3: TGCAGCGTTCCGTCGCTAGCGGGAGGACAGTTCTTC.

By share of the sample, this clonotype is large. The chain's CDR3 is CASSRHRPGFQETQYF. CDR3 DNA sequence: TGTGCCAGCAGCCGACACCGTCCTGGGTTCCAAGAGACCCAGTACTTC. The chain carries TRBV7-2 and TRBJ2-5; D is undetermined. Germline V CDR1 and CDR2: SGHTA, FQGNSA. V was cut by 5 bases and J by 1 base, with 17 bases left in between. The CDR3 totals 16 residues.

J is TRBJ2-2 and V is TRBV27; perhaps TRBD1 as D (6 bases). The CDR3 runs 14 residues. The ends were cut back, 6 bases at V and 6 bases at J, with 14 bases in the middle. The germline V gene has CDR1 MNHEY and CDR2 SMNVEV (reference sequence). This CDR3 reads CASRWTELSGELFF. CDR3 sequence (DNA): TGTGCCAGCAGGTGGACAGAACTGTCCGGGGAGCTGTTTTTT.

This clonotype was found a few times. The chain combines TRBV29-1 with TRBJ2-5, with 10 bases matching TRBD1. CDR3 size: 14 residues. The ends lost 2 bases at V and 7 bases at J; junction bases unmatched: 7. Germline V gene data show CDR1 as SQVTM and CDR2 as ANQGSEA. This CDR3 reads CSVERDRGSVTQYF. The CDR3 coding sequence is TGCAGCGTTGAAAGGGACAGGGGCTCGGTGACCCAGTACTTC.

This clonotype was seen a handful of times. The chain is built from TRBV5-6 and TRBJ2-3; 13 bases are shared with TRBD2. J was trimmed by 2 bases and V by 0 bases; bases with no gene match: 6. This CDR3 has 18 residues. Germline V lookup: CDR1 SGHDT, CDR2 YYEEEE. The CDR3 is CASSLGTSGRGATDTQYF. CDR3 nucleotide sequence: TGTGCCAGCAGCTTGGGGACTAGCGGGAGAGGAGCCACAGATACGCAGTATTTT. Supplemented by reference TRBV5-6 and TRBJ2-3, the full variable domain reads DAGVTQSPTHLIKTRGQQVTLRCSPKSGHDTVSWYQQALGQGPQFIFQYYEEEERQRGNFPDRFSGHQFPNYSSELNVNALLLGDSALYLCASSLGTSGRGATDTQYFGPGTRLTVL.

This clonotype has a handful of counts. This sequence joins TRBV5-1 and TRBJ2-7, with 8 bases matching TRBD2. CDR3 size: 17 residues. Germline assignment: CDR1 SGHRS and CDR2 YFSETQ. With 0 bases clipped from V and 2 bases from J, the junction kept 10 bases outside the gene matches. The CDR3 sequence is CASSLEVAGLPPYEQYF. The DNA of the CDR3 is TGCGCCAGCAGCTTGGAGGTAGCGGGGCTCCCCCCCTACGAGCAGTACTTC.

J is TRBJ2-1 and V is TRBV18; 11 bases line up with TRBD2. The CDR3 extends over 16 amino acids. CDR1 and CDR2 (germline): KGHSH, LQKENI. The V gene end was trimmed by 6 bases and the J gene end by 6 bases; junction bases not matched to a gene: 10. This CDR3 reads CASSPYSGRGLNEQFF. The DNA for the CDR3 is TGTGCCAGCTCCCCATATAGCGGGAGGGGCCTCAATGAGCAGTTCTTC.

This clonotype was recorded many times. The chain is built from TRBV5-1 and TRBJ2-3; 10 positions agree with TRBD2. Germline V lookup: CDR1 SGHRS, CDR2 YFSETQ. V shed 0 bases, J shed 6 bases, and the junction held 16 bases outside the gene matches. CDR3 length equals 19 residues. The CDR3 is CASSLGLAGSVAVGDTQYF. The CDR3 DNA reads as TGCGCCAGCAGCTTGGGACTAGCGGGCTCTGTCGCCGTGGGGGATACGCAGTATTTT.

This clonotype was observed a handful of times. The V and J genes are TRBV20-1 and TRBJ2-5; the D is unclear. CDR1 is DFQATT, CDR2 SNEGSKA, per germline (reference sequence). This CDR3 has 11 residues. The ends were cut back, 5 bases at V and 5 bases at J, with 9 bases in the middle. CDR3 loop: CSAPVFETQYF. DNA of the CDR3: TGCAGTGCTCCAGTTTTCGAGACCCAGTACTTC.

This clonotype showed up many times. The chain combines TRBV12-3 or TRBV12-4 with TRBJ1-1; TRBD1 matches at 7 bases. CDR3 length equals 12 residues. After removal of 6 bases from V and 4 bases from J, the junction contained 2 bases not matched to a gene. CDR3 bases: TGTGCCAGCAGGAGGGGGCTCACTGAAGCTTTCTTT. This gives the protein CASRRGLTEAFF.

This clonotype was seen only a few times. The rearrangement joins TRBV19 to TRBJ2-5, with D perhaps assigned TRBD1 or TRBD2 (5 bases each). The CDR3 spans 14 residues. Per germline, CDR1 LNHDA and CDR2 SQIVND (reference sequence). Trimming removed 5 bases from V and 5 bases from J, with 15 bases in between. CDR3 bases: TGTGCCAGTAGTTATCTGGGTGGGACGGAGACCCAGTACTTC. Amino acids: CASSYLGGTETQYF.

This clonotype was found many times. CDR3 residues: CASSVYSTPQETQYF. CDR3 nucleotides: TGTGCCAGCAGCGTATACTCGACCCCTCAAGAGACCCAGTACTTC. This chain uses TRBV7-3 with TRBJ2-5; no clear D gene. The ends were cut back, 5 bases at V and 2 bases at J, with 15 bases in the middle. The CDR3 contains 15 residues. Germline CDR1 SGHTA, CDR2 FQGTGA.

The sample holds a few counts of this clonotype. The chain employs TRBV6-1 and TRBJ1-5, with D perhaps TRBD1 (5 bases). This CDR3 is built from 19 residues. Trimming left V 4 bases short and J 4 bases short, with 26 bases between. CDR1 MNHNS and CDR2 SASEGT come from the germline V gene. Here the CDR3 DNA reads TGTGCCAGCAGTGGCCGGGACTGGGGCTTAGGGACGGAGAATCAGCCCCAGCATTTT. This gives the protein CASSGRDWGLGTENQPQHF.

The chain uses TRBV30 and TRBJ2-3; 11 positions agree with TRBD2. The CDR3 runs 15 residues. Germline V gene sequence: CDR1 GTSNPN, CDR2 SVGIG (reference sequence). The ends lost 8 bases at V and 6 bases at J; junction bases unmatched: 13. The CDR3 DNA sequence: TGTGCCCGATCCGGGAGGGGACTAGCGGCTGATACGCAGTATTTT. Residues: CARSGRGLAADTQYF.

This clonotype is medium-sized. V is TRBV29-1 and J is TRBJ1-1; D not resolved. Germline loops: CDR1 SQVTM, CDR2 ANQGSEA. Trimming left V 5 bases short and J 2 bases short, with 6 bases between. This CDR3 is 11 amino acids long. The CDR3 loop reads CSVLINTEAFF. Here the CDR3 DNA reads TGCAGCGTTCTCATAAACACTGAAGCTTTCTTT.

The chain recombines TRBV6-5 with TRBJ2-7; 11 bases align to TRBD2. This CDR3 has 15 residues. With V trimmed by 6 bases and J by 2 bases, 6 bases remained unmatched. The germline gives CDR1 MNHEY, CDR2 SVGAGI. DNA of the CDR3: TGTGCCAGCAGAACTACTAGCGGGGGCCCCTACGAGCAGTACTTC. Amino acid sequence: CASRTTSGGPYEQYF.

A few counts support this clonotype. The chain links TRBV6-5 to TRBJ2-7; TRBD1 aligns across 11 bases. This CDR3 is built from 14 residues. The V and J ends lost 6 bases and 4 bases, in that order; junction bases with no gene match: 5. CDR1 MNHEY and CDR2 SVGAGI come from the germline V gene. CDR3 bases: TGTGCCAGCAGCCGGGACAGGGGGGATTACGAGCAGTACTTC. Residues: CASSRDRGDYEQYF.

This clonotype was counted between two and nine times. V usage is TRBV4-2 and J usage is TRBJ2-7; possible D gene TRBD1, 6 bases. The V end lost 3 bases, the J end lost 5 bases, and 23 bases lay between the germline ends. The germline V gene encodes CDR1 LGHNA and CDR2 YNFKEQ. This CDR3 has 17 amino acids. Here the CDR3 DNA reads TGTGCCAGCAGCCAGTACCTCCAGGGGCAAAATACCCACGAGCAGTACTTC. This encodes CASSQYLQGQNTHEQYF.